These 17 T cell receptor beta chains share one sample of origin, sequenced in a study of metastatic and nonmetastatic thyroid tumors (dated by TCRdb to about 2020). Libraries were constructed by PCR. TCRdb names Illumina HiSeq 4000 as the instrument used. TCRdb itself trimmed the public reads at Q25 with fastp, ran MiXCR and retained productive beta chains. A total of roughly 14,000 clones appear in this sample, around a third of them only once. The top ten clonotypes cover roughly 25% of the sample. None of the patients had been given any treatment before thyroid surgery. The sequenced sample was tumor tissue. These receptors were taken from a female donor with papillary thyroid cancer or a benign thyroid nodule (not recorded which). Some clones in this sample may be carry-over from other donors' samples.

This chain uses TRBV11-2 with TRBJ2-3; unclear D gene. CDR1 is SGHAT, CDR2 FQNNGV, per germline. V shed 3 bases and J shed 3 bases, with 10 bases lying between them. The CDR3 is made up of 14 amino acids. In DNA, the CDR3 is TGTGCCAGCAGCTTTACTTTGGGAACAGATACGCAGTATTTT. It translates to CASSFTLGTDTQYF. Combining the CDR3 with reference TRBV11-2 and TRBJ2-3 gives the whole variable domain EAGVAQSPRYKIIEKRQSVAFWCNPISGHATLYWYQQILGQGPKLLIQFQNNGVVDDSQLPKDRFSAERLKGVDSTLKIQPAKLEDSAVYLCASSFTLGTDTQYFGPGTRLTVL.

This clone was counted only a few times. A much more abundant neighbour one base away suggests this may be a read error. Within the sample, other DNA sequences also encode this same CDR3. The rearrangement uses TRBV3-1 and TRBJ2-1; 9 positions agree with TRBD2. This CDR3 region has 15 residues. Germline values: CDR1 LGHDT, CDR2 YNNKEL (reference sequence). The CDR3 nucleotides read TGCGCCAGCAGCCAAGACGGACTAGCGAACAATGAGCAGTTCTTC. Translation gives CASSQDGLANNEQFF.

The rearrangement joins TRBV6-1 to TRBJ2-6; a weak D match, TRBD1 (5 bases). Trimming removed 9 bases from V and 6 bases from J, with 21 bases in between. Germline V CDR1 and CDR2: MNHNS, SASEGT. This CDR3 spans 16 amino acids. The CDR3 is CASLRRQSTVANVLTF. For the CDR3, the DNA is TGTGCCAGTCTACGGAGACAGTCCACTGTGGCCAACGTCCTGACTTTC.

This clone is termed medium-sized (0.01 to 0.1%). Other DNA sequences in this specimen translate into the identical CDR3. The V call is TRBV3-1, the J call TRBJ2-7, with 7 bases lining up with TRBD1. This CDR3 region has 14 residues. J gave up 2 bases and V 4 bases, and 5 bases lay outside the gene matches. From germline, CDR1 is LGHDT and CDR2 YNNKEL (reference sequence). The CDR3 nucleotides read TGTGCCAGCAGCCCCCGGGACAGAGCCTACGAGCAGTACTTC. Protein sequence: CASSPRDRAYEQYF.

This clone rates as medium-sized (0.01 to 0.1%). This rearrangement joins TRBV7-3 to TRBJ2-1; TRBD2 is a possible D gene (5 bases). Germline loops: CDR1 SGHTA, CDR2 FQGTGA. CDR3 length: 16 amino acids. V gave up 5 bases and J gave up 2 bases, with 16 bases separating them. The CDR3 bases are TGTGCCAGCAGCCAAACCTTTAGCGTGGCCTACAATGAGCAGTTCTTC. It codes for CASSQTFSVAYNEQFF.

This clone rates as medium-sized. The chain employs TRBV3-1 and TRBJ2-7; D remains unclear. The CDR3 spans 16 residues. V was trimmed by 0 bases and J by 0 bases, leaving 12 bases between them. Germline CDR1 and CDR2: LGHDT and YNNKEL (reference sequence). The CDR3 is CASSQELAFSSYEQYF. Here the CDR3 DNA reads TGTGCCAGCAGCCAAGAACTCGCCTTCAGCTCCTACGAGCAGTACTTC.

V gene TRBV6-1 combines with J gene TRBJ1-1; D uncertain. Trimming cost V 5 bases and J 1 base, with 5 bases left between them. Looked up from germline, CDR1 is MNHNS and CDR2 is SASEGT. The CDR3 covers 12 residues. The CDR3 bases are TGTGCCAGCAGTCGCAGGAACACTGAAGCTTTCTTT. Protein sequence: CASSRRNTEAFF.

The V gene is TRBV5-1, the J gene TRBJ2-7, with 10 positions matching TRBD1. CDR3 size: 14 residues. The trim removed 6 bases at V and 5 bases at J, leaving 8 bases unmatched. The germline gives CDR1 SGHRS, CDR2 YFSETQ. The CDR3 DNA reads as TGCGCCAGCACCCCGGGACAGGGGATACACGAGCAGTACTTC. It yields the protein CASTPGQGIHEQYF.

The rearrangement joins TRBV20-1 to TRBJ2-1, with 13 bases aligning to TRBD2. Trimming took 6 bases from V and 0 from J; bases not matched to a gene: 8. CDR1 is DFQATT, CDR2 SNEGSKA, per germline (reference sequence). This CDR3 has 17 residues. CDR3 loop: CSARTSGGTNSYNEQFF. In nucleotides, the CDR3 is TGCAGTGCCCGGACTAGCGGGGGAACAAACTCCTACAATGAGCAGTTCTTC.

The table lists this clone with a few counts. This CDR3 fails to terminate in the conserved phenylalanine or tryptophan, so it likely reflects a read error. The rearrangement joins TRBV6-1 to TRBJ1-1; 7 nucleotides align to TRBD1. Germline V gene data show CDR1 as MNHNS and CDR2 as SASEGT. The V and J ends lost 6 bases and 1 base, in that order; junction bases with no gene match: 8. This CDR3 has 15 amino acids. DNA for the CDR3: TGTGCCAGCAGAATGATGGGACAGAAGAACACTGAAGCTTTCCTT. Protein: CASRMMGQKNTEAFL.

In the case of this clone: A much larger clone lies one base from this, so it may be a read error. This sequence joins TRBV7-2 and TRBJ2-4; TRBD1 might be the D (6 bases). The CDR3 loop spans 13 amino acids. The germline gives CDR1 SGHTA, CDR2 FQGNSA. The CDR3 coding sequence is TGTGCCAGCAGCCGGACGGTTCGGGACATTGAGTACTTC. It encodes CASSRTVRDIEYF.

The chain carries TRBV11-1 and TRBJ2-7, with D tentatively TRBD1 or TRBD2 (7 bases each). Germline values: CDR1 SGHAT, CDR2 FQDESV (reference sequence). The CDR3 consists of 17 residues. V was clipped by 2 bases and J by 5 bases, with 22 bases between them. The CDR3 loop is CASSLCSWAGGDHEQYF. As DNA, the CDR3 is TGTGCCAGCAGCTTATGTTCGTGGGCAGGGGGGGACCACGAGCAGTACTTC.

The chain uses TRBV6-1 and TRBJ1-1; D possibly corresponds to TRBD1 (5 bases). Germline lookup yields CDR1 MNHNS and CDR2 SASEGT. With 7 bases removed from V and 3 bases from J, the gap between germline ends came to 12 bases. The CDR3 runs 13 residues. The CDR3 is CASTRQGHTEAFF. In DNA, the CDR3 is TGTGCCAGCACCCGCCAGGGCCACACTGAAGCTTTCTTT.

This clone was seen a handful of times. The V and J genes are TRBV4-1 and TRBJ2-7, with unresolved D. V was trimmed by 1 base and J by 5 bases, leaving 3 bases between them. CDR3 length: 11 amino acids. Germline CDR1 reads MGHRA; CDR2 reads YSYEKL. The CDR3 spells CASSQGDEQYF. Here the CDR3 DNA reads TGCGCCAGCAGCCAAGGGGACGAGCAGTACTTC.

The chain links TRBV6-1 to TRBJ2-5; D uncertain. The V end was cut by 0 bases, the J end by 2 bases, with 4 bases between. Germline-derived CDR1 and CDR2 are MNHNS and SASEGT. CDR3 length: 13 residues. CDR3 in amino acids: CASSEAGQETQYF. DNA for the CDR3: TGTGCCAGCAGTGAAGCGGGTCAAGAGACCCAGTACTTC.

This clone occurred many times. The chain recombines TRBV20-1 with TRBJ2-5; 8 bases fit TRBD2. The germline V gene has CDR1 DFQATT and CDR2 SNEGSKA (reference sequence). The CDR3 is 13 residues long. As DNA, the CDR3 is TGCACCGCCGGGACTAGGAGACAAGAGACCCAGTACTTC. Translated: CTAGTRRQETQYF.

By share, this clone counts as medium-sized. This rearrangement joins TRBV12-3 or TRBV12-4 to TRBJ2-7, with 8 bases lining up with TRBD2. This CDR3 has 14 amino acids. The trim removed 3 bases at V and 6 bases at J, leaving 7 bases unmatched. The DNA of the CDR3 is TGTGCCAGCAGTTTTCGGGAGGGCCATTCCGAGCAGTACTTC. It is translated as CASSFREGHSEQYF.